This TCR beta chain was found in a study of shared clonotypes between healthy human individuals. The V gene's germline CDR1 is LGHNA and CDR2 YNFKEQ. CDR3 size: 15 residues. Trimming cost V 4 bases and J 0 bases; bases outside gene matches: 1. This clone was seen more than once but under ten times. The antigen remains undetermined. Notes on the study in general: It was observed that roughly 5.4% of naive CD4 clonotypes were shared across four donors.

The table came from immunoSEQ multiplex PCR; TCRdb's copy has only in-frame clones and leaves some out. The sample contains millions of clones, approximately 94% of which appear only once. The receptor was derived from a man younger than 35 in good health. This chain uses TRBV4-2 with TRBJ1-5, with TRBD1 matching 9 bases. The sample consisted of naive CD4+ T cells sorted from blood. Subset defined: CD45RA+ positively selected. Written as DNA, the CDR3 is TGTGCCAGCAGCCCGACAGGGGGTAGCAATCAGCCCCAGCATTTT. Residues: CASSPTGGSNQPQHF.